This is a list of T cell receptor beta chains from one sample in a study of T cell responses to AZD1222 COVID-19 vaccine. Assay used: immunoSEQ multiplex PCR; TCRdb lists only in-frame clones, some missing. The sample shows about 180,000 clones, just over 85% of them seen only once. Here the sequenced sample was peripheral blood, taken on day 0 of AZD1222 vaccination. These receptors were collected from an adult in good health. CDR3s include the opening cysteine and the closing phenylalanine or tryptophan. Each record gives: CDR3 length, J gene, V gene, clone size, D gene, CDR3 protein, CDR3 DNA. A D gene is named only where the DNA matches it firmly. Clone size, where shown, is once, few, many, or a class for clones that have expanded.

CDR3 length: 13; J gene: TRBJ1-2; V gene: TRBV12-3/TRBV12-4; clone size: NA; D gene: NA; CDR3 protein: CASSLGGWDGYTF; CDR3 DNA: TGTGCCAGCAGTTTGGGGGGTTGGGATGGCTACACCTTC
CDR3 length: 14; J gene: TRBJ2-3; V gene: TRBV7-9; clone size: NA; D gene: TRBD2; CDR3 protein: CASSLGGGPDTQYF; CDR3 DNA: TGTGCCAGCAGCTTAGGCGGGGGGCCAGATACGCAGTATTTT
CDR3 length: 15; J gene: TRBJ1-1; V gene: TRBV5-5; clone size: NA; D gene: NA; CDR3 protein: CASSFDAGGYSEAFF; CDR3 DNA: TGTGCCAGCAGCTTTGACGCAGGCGGTTACTCTGAAGCTTTCTTT
CDR3 length: 17; J gene: TRBJ2-4; V gene: TRBV5-1; clone size: NA; D gene: NA; CDR3 protein: CASSLDSDRLAKNIQYF; CDR3 DNA: TGCGCCAGCAGCTTGGACAGTGACCGCCTAGCCAAAAACATTCAGTACTTC
CDR3 length: 15; J gene: TRBJ1-2; V gene: TRBV5-4; clone size: NA; D gene: TRBD1; CDR3 protein: CASSFAGTGGRGYTF; CDR3 DNA: TGTGCCAGCAGCTTTGCAGGGACAGGGGGCCGGGGCTACACCTTC
CDR3 length: 11; J gene: TRBJ1-1; V gene: TRBV12-3/TRBV12-4; clone size: NA; D gene: NA; CDR3 protein: CASQQGTEAFF; CDR3 DNA: TGTGCCAGCCAACAGGGCACTGAAGCTTTCTTT
CDR3 length: 17; J gene: TRBJ1-4; V gene: TRBV6-7; clone size: NA; D gene: NA; CDR3 protein: CASSRRTDIATNEKLFF; CDR3 DNA: TGTGCCAGCAGCCGCCGGACGGACATTGCAACTAATGAAAAACTGTTTTTT
CDR3 length: 14; J gene: TRBJ2-7; V gene: TRBV6-2/TRBV6-3; clone size: NA; D gene: NA; CDR3 protein: CASSYPGGIYEQYF; CDR3 DNA: TGTGCCAGCAGTTACCCAGGCGGGATCTACGAGCAGTACTTC
CDR3 length: 14; J gene: TRBJ1-1; V gene: TRBV2; clone size: once; D gene: TRBD1; CDR3 protein: CASSLQGRGTEAFF; CDR3 DNA: TGTGCCAGCAGTCTACAGGGGCGTGGGACTGAAGCTTTCTTT
CDR3 length: 14; J gene: TRBJ1-2; V gene: TRBV5-5; clone size: NA; D gene: NA; CDR3 protein: CASLLIGREDGYTF; CDR3 DNA: TGTGCCAGCTTGCTTATCGGCAGGGAGGATGGCTACACCTTC
CDR3 length: 15; J gene: TRBJ2-2; V gene: TRBV5-1; clone size: NA; D gene: TRBD1; CDR3 protein: CASRSTGGSTGELFF; CDR3 DNA: TGCGCCAGCAGATCGACAGGGGGAAGCACCGGGGAGCTGTTTTTT
CDR3 length: 13; J gene: TRBJ1-2; V gene: TRBV18; clone size: NA; D gene: NA; CDR3 protein: CASLPDRIYGYTF; CDR3 DNA: TGTGCCAGCTTACCCGACAGGATCTATGGCTACACCTTC
CDR3 length: 18; J gene: TRBJ2-3; V gene: TRBV4-3; clone size: NA; D gene: TRBD2; CDR3 protein: CASSQDPGLAGGRYTQYF; CDR3 DNA: TGCGCCAGCAGCCAAGATCCCGGACTAGCGGGGGGGAGGTATACGCAGTATTTT
CDR3 length: 16; J gene: TRBJ1-2; V gene: TRBV21-1; clone size: NA; D gene: NA; CDR3 protein: CASSKDGLGLGYGYTF; CDR3 DNA: TGTGCCAGCAGCAAAGACGGGCTGGGCCTTGGCTATGGCTACACCTTC
CDR3 length: 13; J gene: TRBJ2-5; V gene: TRBV29-1; clone size: NA; D gene: NA; CDR3 protein: CSVSTAFRGTQYF; CDR3 DNA: TGCAGCGTTTCAACAGCGTTCCGAGGGACCCAGTACTTC
CDR3 length: 17; J gene: TRBJ2-1; V gene: TRBV4-2; clone size: NA; D gene: TRBD2; CDR3 protein: CASSQVGLAGGNNEQFF; CDR3 DNA: TGTGCCAGCAGCCAGGTTGGACTAGCGGGGGGAAACAATGAGCAGTTCTTC
CDR3 length: 14; J gene: TRBJ1-5; V gene: TRBV18; clone size: NA; D gene: TRBD1; CDR3 protein: CASSPTGVIQPQHF; CDR3 DNA: TGTGCCAGCTCACCTACAGGGGTGATTCAGCCCCAGCATTTT
CDR3 length: 11; J gene: TRBJ2-7; V gene: TRBV20-1; clone size: NA; D gene: NA; CDR3 protein: CSWGTPYEQYF; CDR3 DNA: TGCAGCTGGGGGACCCCCTACGAGCAGTACTTC
CDR3 length: 13; J gene: TRBJ1-1; V gene: TRBV2; clone size: NA; D gene: NA; CDR3 protein: CASSEDFGSQAFF; CDR3 DNA: TGTGCCAGCAGTGAAGATTTCGGATCCCAAGCTTTCTTT
CDR3 length: 15; J gene: TRBJ1-5; V gene: TRBV27; clone size: few; D gene: TRBD1; CDR3 protein: CASSGGQGVNQPQHF; CDR3 DNA: TGTGCCAGCAGTGGGGGACAGGGTGTCAATCAGCCCCAGCATTTT
CDR3 length: 14; J gene: TRBJ1-1; V gene: TRBV19; clone size: NA; D gene: NA; CDR3 protein: CASSISPRSTEAFF; CDR3 DNA: TGTGCCAGTAGTATATCCCCCCGCAGCACTGAAGCTTTCTTT
CDR3 length: 15; J gene: TRBJ2-1; V gene: TRBV6-4; clone size: NA; D gene: TRBD2; CDR3 protein: CASSATSGSYNEQFF; CDR3 DNA: TGTGCCAGCAGCGCGACTAGCGGTTCCTACAATGAGCAGTTCTTC
CDR3 length: 13; J gene: TRBJ1-1; V gene: TRBV10-2; clone size: NA; D gene: NA; CDR3 protein: CASSRDTYTEAFF; CDR3 DNA: TGCGCCAGCAGCCGGGACACTTACACTGAAGCTTTCTTT
CDR3 length: 12; J gene: TRBJ1-1; V gene: TRBV30; clone size: NA; D gene: NA; CDR3 protein: CAWSPQNTEAFF; CDR3 DNA: TGTGCCTGGAGTCCCCAGAACACTGAAGCTTTCTTT
CDR3 length: 16; J gene: TRBJ1-3; V gene: TRBV5-6; clone size: NA; D gene: NA; CDR3 protein: CASSLVSETSGNTIYF; CDR3 DNA: TGTGCCAGCAGCTTGGTTTCGGAAACCTCTGGAAACACCATATATTTT
CDR3 length: 14; J gene: TRBJ2-1; V gene: TRBV7-6; clone size: NA; D gene: NA; CDR3 protein: CASSLADVAHEQFF; CDR3 DNA: TGTGCCAGCAGCTTAGCAGACGTTGCCCATGAGCAGTTCTTC
CDR3 length: 12; J gene: TRBJ1-2; V gene: TRBV12-3/TRBV12-4; clone size: NA; D gene: NA; CDR3 protein: CASSMGGFGYTF; CDR3 DNA: TGTGCCAGCAGCATGGGAGGGTTTGGCTACACCTTC
CDR3 length: 13; J gene: TRBJ1-5; V gene: TRBV3-1/TRBV3-2; clone size: few; D gene: NA; CDR3 protein: CASSQDRDQPQHF; CDR3 DNA: TGTGCCAGCAGCCAAGACAGGGACCAGCCCCAGCATTTT
CDR3 length: 16; J gene: TRBJ2-5; V gene: TRBV27; clone size: once; D gene: NA; CDR3 protein: CASRPIRPGTQETQYF; CDR3 DNA: TGTGCCAGCAGGCCAATACGGCCGGGTACACAAGAGACCCAGTACTTC
CDR3 length: 12; J gene: TRBJ2-1; V gene: TRBV7-8; clone size: NA; D gene: NA; CDR3 protein: CASSPPGREQFF; CDR3 DNA: TGTGCCAGCAGCCCTCCGGGCAGGGAGCAGTTCTTC
CDR3 length: 15; J gene: TRBJ2-1; V gene: TRBV7-2; clone size: NA; D gene: TRBD1; CDR3 protein: CASSPDRGVYNEQFF; CDR3 DNA: TGTGCCAGCAGCCCGGACAGGGGGGTCTACAATGAGCAGTTCTTC
CDR3 length: 11; J gene: TRBJ1-3; V gene: TRBV20-1; clone size: NA; D gene: NA; CDR3 protein: CSATYGNTIYF; CDR3 DNA: TGCAGTGCGACATATGGAAACACCATATATTTT
CDR3 length: 14; J gene: TRBJ1-5; V gene: TRBV10-3; clone size: NA; D gene: NA; CDR3 protein: CAISEVQSNQPQHF; CDR3 DNA: TGTGCCATCAGTGAAGTCCAGAGCAATCAGCCCCAGCATTTT
CDR3 length: 14; J gene: TRBJ1-5; V gene: TRBV18; clone size: NA; D gene: NA; CDR3 protein: CASSPKYSNQPQHF; CDR3 DNA: TGTGCCAGCTCACCTAAGTATAGCAATCAGCCCCAGCATTTT